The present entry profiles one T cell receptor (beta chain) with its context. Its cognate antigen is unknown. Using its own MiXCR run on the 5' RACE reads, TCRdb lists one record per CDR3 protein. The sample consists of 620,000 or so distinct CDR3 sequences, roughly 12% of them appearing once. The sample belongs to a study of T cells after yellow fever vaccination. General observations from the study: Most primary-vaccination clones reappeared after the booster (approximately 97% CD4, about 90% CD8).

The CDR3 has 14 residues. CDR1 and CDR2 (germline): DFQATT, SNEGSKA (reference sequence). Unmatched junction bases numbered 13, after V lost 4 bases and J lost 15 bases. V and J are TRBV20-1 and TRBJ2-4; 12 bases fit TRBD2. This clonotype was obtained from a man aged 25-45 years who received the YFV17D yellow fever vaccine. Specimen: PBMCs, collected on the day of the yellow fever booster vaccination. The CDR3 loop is CSAIREGLAGPSYF. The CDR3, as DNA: TGCAGTGCTATCAGGGAAGGACTAGCGGGACCCTCGTACTTC.